Below, 19 T cell receptor beta chains from the same sample are listed, as sequenced in a study of T cell clusters in autoimmune cytopenias. Each sample's input was around 250 ng genomic DNA, 30,000 to 45,000 genome equivalents. One tube held mixed TRB-A and TRB-B primer pools for touch-down PCR. After re-calling the multiplex PCR reads, TCRdb lists one entry per CDR3 protein, DNA absent. In all, the sample yields several thousand distinct CDR3 sequences. The source material was peripheral blood. The receptors stem from a human donor with an autoimmune cytopenia or autoimmune hepatitis (not recorded which).

This clonotype counts as medium-sized (0.01 to 0.1%) by frequency. This chain's CDR3 is CASSYFPGPEANTEAFF. The chain couples TRBV6-6 to TRBJ1-1; TCRdb's D call, TRBD1, is unchecked because there is no DNA. The CDR3 spans 17 residues. Germline V gene sequence: CDR1 MNHNY, CDR2 SVGAGI (reference sequence).

This clonotype is medium-sized by frequency. The CDR3: CASSSRTSGSNEQFF. The chain combines TRBV4-2 with TRBJ2-1; TCRdb outputs TRBD2, but without DNA this stays unchecked. This CDR3 is built from 15 residues. The germline V gene has CDR1 LGHNA and CDR2 YNFKEQ.

The chain combines TRBV28 with TRBJ2-3; TCRdb outputs TRBD2, but without DNA this stays unchecked. The CDR3 runs to 14 residues. The germline V gene has CDR1 MDHEN and CDR2 SYDVKM. The CDR3 is CASTLAGSRDTQYF.

The rearrangement uses TRBV10-3 and TRBJ1-5; TCRdb's D call, TRBD1, is unchecked because there is no DNA. CDR3 length: 18 residues. Looked up from germline, CDR1 is ENHRY and CDR2 is SYGVKD. CDR3 loop: CAISESSWRTGPNQPQHF.

This clonotype is classed as medium-sized by frequency. The chain carries TRBV6-5 and TRBJ2-1. Germline CDR1 is MNHEY and CDR2 is SVGAGI. The CDR3 runs 15 residues. CDR3 residues: CASSSQDRAYNEQFF.

Measured by frequency, this clonotype is medium-sized (0.01 to 0.1%). The chain carries TRBV19 and TRBJ1-1; there is no DNA to check the TCRdb D call of TRBD1. Per germline, CDR1 LNHDA and CDR2 SQIVND (reference sequence). The CDR3 sequence is 14 residues long. The CDR3 here is CASSTGTRRTEAFF. Full variable domain (outside the CDR3, taken from reference TRBV19 and TRBJ1-1): DGGITQSPKYLFRKEGQNVTLSCEQNLNHDAMYWYRQDPGQGLRLIYYSQIVNDFQKGDIAEGYSVSREKKESFPLTVTSAQKNPTAFYLCASSTGTRRTEAFFGQGTRLTVV.

CDR3: CSVKRGGSGQGGTEAFF. The chain uses TRBV29-1 and TRBJ1-1; the D call of TRBD1 rests on TCRdb alone, since no DNA is present to check it. Germline V gives CDR1 SQVTM, CDR2 ANQGSEA. The CDR3 totals 17 residues. The entire variable domain, with the rest obtained from reference TRBV29-1 and TRBJ1-1, is as follows: SAVISQKPSRDICQRGTSLTIQCQVDSQVTMMFWYRQQPGQSLTLIATANQGSEATYESGFVIDKFPISRPNLTFSTLTVSNMSPEDSSIYLCSVKRGGSGQGGTEAFFGQGTRLTVV.

This clonotype shows up as medium-sized by frequency. The chain recombines TRBV7-2 with TRBJ2-7. Germline CDR1 SGHTA, CDR2 FQGNSA. The CDR3 has 14 residues. This CDR3 reads CASSLGQGSNEQYF.

Its frequency marks this clonotype as medium-sized. CDR3 residues: CASSQGQGQETQYF. The chain recombines TRBV19 with TRBJ2-5; the D gene TCRdb calls, TRBD1, cannot be checked with no DNA. The germline V gene encodes CDR1 LNHDA and CDR2 SQIVND (reference sequence). The CDR3 runs to 14 residues.

By frequency, this clonotype is medium-sized. This sequence joins TRBV7-9 and TRBJ1-1; TCRdb selects TRBD1, and the lack of DNA leaves this call unchecked. Looked up from germline, CDR1 is SEHNR and CDR2 is FQNEAQ (reference sequence). This CDR3 has 15 residues. The chain's CDR3 is CASSLGGQGTTEAFF.

By frequency, this clonotype is medium-sized (0.01 to 0.1%). The J gene is TRBJ1-6, the V gene TRBV6-5; checking the TCRdb D call of TRBD1 is not possible without DNA. The CDR3 spans 16 residues. Germline V gives CDR1 MNHEY, CDR2 SVGAGI. The CDR3 reads CASSPSGMAYNSPLHF.

This clonotype ranks as medium-sized in terms of frequency. The V gene is TRBV20-1, the J gene TRBJ1-2; TCRdb proposes TRBD1, but this gene call is untestable without DNA. The CDR3 totals 12 residues. Germline lookup yields CDR1 DFQATT and CDR2 SNEGSKA (reference sequence). This CDR3 is CSATDRGYGYTF.

The CDR3 reads CSARTPGGKSSGNTIYF. The chain employs TRBV20-1 and TRBJ1-3; TCRdb designates TRBD1, a call that cannot be tested without DNA. The CDR3 is 17 amino acids. Germline V gives CDR1 DFQATT, CDR2 SNEGSKA (reference sequence).

Considering frequency, this clonotype is medium-sized. The chain joins TRBV29-1 to TRBJ1-1; the TCRdb D gene call, TRBD1, has no DNA to confirm it. The CDR3 contains 12 residues. CDR1 and CDR2 (germline): SQVTM, ANQGSEA. The CDR3 loop is CSVETGQTEAFF.

This chain connects TRBV12-3 or TRBV12-4 to TRBJ2-1. This CDR3 region has 11 residues. CDR3 region: CASTLSREQFF.

The V gene is TRBV24-1, the J gene TRBJ2-5; the TCRdb D gene call, TRBD2, has no DNA to confirm it. The CDR3 consists of 17 residues. Germline CDR1 KGHDR, CDR2 SFDVKD. The CDR3 sequence is CATSDLGAAGDRETQYF.

The chain has TRBV5-6 and TRBJ2-3. Per germline, CDR1 SGHDT and CDR2 YYEEEE. The CDR3 has 15 residues. The CDR3 spells CASSLAAELRDTQYF.

The rearrangement links TRBV28 to TRBJ2-7; TCRdb returns TRBD1, unconfirmable since there is no DNA. This CDR3 has 19 amino acids. The V gene's germline CDR1 is MDHEN and CDR2 SYDVKM. The CDR3 sequence is CASSRFSPWDRGYRYEQYF.

The chain has TRBV28 and TRBJ2-2; there is no DNA to check the TCRdb D call of TRBD1. The CDR3 contains 16 residues. The germline V gene has CDR1 MDHEN and CDR2 SYDVKM. The CDR3 loop reads CASSIPPGAHTGELFF. Looking up the rest from reference TRBV28 and TRBJ2-2 gives the full variable domain: DVKVTQSSRYLVKRTGEKVFLECVQDMDHENMFWYRQDPGLGLRLIYFSYDVKMKEKGDIPEGYSVSREKKERFSLILESASTNQTSMYLCASSIPPGAHTGELFFGEGSRLTVL.